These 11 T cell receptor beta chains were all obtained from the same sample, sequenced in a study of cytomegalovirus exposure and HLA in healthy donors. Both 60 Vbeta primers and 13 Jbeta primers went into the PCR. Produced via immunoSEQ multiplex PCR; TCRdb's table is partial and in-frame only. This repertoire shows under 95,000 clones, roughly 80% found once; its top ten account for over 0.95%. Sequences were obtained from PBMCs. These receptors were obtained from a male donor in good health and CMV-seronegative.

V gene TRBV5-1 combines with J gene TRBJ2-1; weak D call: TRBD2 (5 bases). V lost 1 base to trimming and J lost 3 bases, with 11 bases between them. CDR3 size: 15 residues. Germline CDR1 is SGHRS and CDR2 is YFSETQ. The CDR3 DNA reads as TGCGCCAGCAGCTTGTCGCCCACTAGCTACAATGAGCAGTTCTTC. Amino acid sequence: CASSLSPTSYNEQFF.

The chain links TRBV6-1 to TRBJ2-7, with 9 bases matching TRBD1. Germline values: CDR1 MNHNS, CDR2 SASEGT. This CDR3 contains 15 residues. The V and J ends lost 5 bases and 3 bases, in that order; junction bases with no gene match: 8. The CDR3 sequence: CASSPYVGQGYEQYF. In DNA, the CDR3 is TGTGCCAGCAGTCCATACGTGGGACAGGGCTACGAGCAGTACTTC.

DNA of the CDR3: TGTGCCAGTAGCCTCAACCCACCGGGATCCAGCTACGAGCAGTACTTC. This codes for CASSLNPPGSSYEQYF. The chain carries TRBV19 and TRBJ2-7, with D tentatively TRBD2 (5 bases). The V gene lost 6 bases and the J gene lost 3 bases, with 21 bases spanning the gap. Germline values: CDR1 LNHDA, CDR2 SQIVND (reference sequence). The CDR3 runs to 16 residues.

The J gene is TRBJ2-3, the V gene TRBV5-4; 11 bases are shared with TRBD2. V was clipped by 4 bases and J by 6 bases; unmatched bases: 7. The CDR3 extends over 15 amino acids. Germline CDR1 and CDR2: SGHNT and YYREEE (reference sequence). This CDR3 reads CASSPTSGGRDTQYF. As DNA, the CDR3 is TGTGCCAGCAGCCCCACTAGCGGGGGCAGGGATACGCAGTATTTT. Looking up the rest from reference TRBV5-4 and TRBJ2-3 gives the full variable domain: ETGVTQSPTHLIKTRGQQVTLRCSSQSGHNTVSWYQQALGQGPQFIFQYYREEENGRGNFPPRFSGLQFPNYSSELNVNALELDDSALYLCASSPTSGGRDTQYFGPGTRLTVL.

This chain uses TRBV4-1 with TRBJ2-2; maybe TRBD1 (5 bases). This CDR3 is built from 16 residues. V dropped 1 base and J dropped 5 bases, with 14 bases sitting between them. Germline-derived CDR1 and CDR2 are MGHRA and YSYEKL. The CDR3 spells CASSQVWQGWTGELFF. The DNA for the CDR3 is TGCGCCAGCAGCCAAGTTTGGCAGGGATGGACCGGGGAGCTGTTTTTT.

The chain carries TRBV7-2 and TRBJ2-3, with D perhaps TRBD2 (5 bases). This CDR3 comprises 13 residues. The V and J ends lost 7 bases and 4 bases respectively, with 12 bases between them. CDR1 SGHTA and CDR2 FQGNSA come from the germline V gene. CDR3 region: CASTLGMADTQYF. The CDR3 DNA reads TGTGCCAGCACCCTCGGGATGGCAGATACGCAGTATTTT.

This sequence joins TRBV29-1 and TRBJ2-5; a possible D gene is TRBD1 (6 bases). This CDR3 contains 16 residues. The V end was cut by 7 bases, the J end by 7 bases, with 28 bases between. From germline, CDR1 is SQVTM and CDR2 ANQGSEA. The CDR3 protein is CSAQGFGTEKRGTQYF. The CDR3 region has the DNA TGCAGCGCCCAGGGGTTCGGGACGGAAAAAAGGGGGACCCAGTACTTC. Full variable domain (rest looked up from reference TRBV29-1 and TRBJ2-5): SAVISQKPSRDICQRGTSLTIQCQVDSQVTMMFWYRQQPGQSLTLIATANQGSEATYESGFVIDKFPISRPNLTFSTLTVSNMSPEDSSIYLCSAQGFGTEKRGTQYFGPGTRLLVL.

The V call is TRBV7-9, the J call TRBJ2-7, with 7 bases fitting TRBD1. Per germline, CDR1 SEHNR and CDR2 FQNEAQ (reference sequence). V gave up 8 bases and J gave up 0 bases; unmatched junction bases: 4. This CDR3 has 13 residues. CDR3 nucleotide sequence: TGTGCCAGCTTCCGGGACAGCTCCTACGAGCAGTACTTC. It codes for CASFRDSSYEQYF.

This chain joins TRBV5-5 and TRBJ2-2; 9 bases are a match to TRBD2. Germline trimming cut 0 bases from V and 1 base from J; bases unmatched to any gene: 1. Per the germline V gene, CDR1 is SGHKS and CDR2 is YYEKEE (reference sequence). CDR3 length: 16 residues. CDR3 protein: CASSLARGGNTGELFF. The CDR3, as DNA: TGTGCCAGCAGCTTGGCGCGGGGGGGGAACACCGGGGAGCTGTTTTTT.

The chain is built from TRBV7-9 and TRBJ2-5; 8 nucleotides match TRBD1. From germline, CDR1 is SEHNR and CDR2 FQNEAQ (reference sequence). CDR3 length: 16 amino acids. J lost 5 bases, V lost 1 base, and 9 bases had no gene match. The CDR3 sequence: CASSLGPGGYPETQYF. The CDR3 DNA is TGTGCCAGCAGCTTAGGTCCAGGGGGCTATCCGGAGACCCAGTACTTC.

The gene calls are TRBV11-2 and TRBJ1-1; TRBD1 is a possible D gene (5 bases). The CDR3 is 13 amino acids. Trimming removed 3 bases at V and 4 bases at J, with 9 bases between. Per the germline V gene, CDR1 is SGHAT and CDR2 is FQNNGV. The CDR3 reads CASSFWGGTEAFF. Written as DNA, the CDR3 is TGTGCCAGCAGCTTTTGGGGCGGCACTGAAGCTTTCTTT.